This T cell receptor (beta chain) was identified in a study of blood T cell repertoires in COVID-19. Study summary: In each case, the material was cDNA or gDNA derived from T cells, B-cell-depleted T cells, or PBMCs.

Trimming left V 3 bases short and J 7 bases short, with 12 bases between. Germline lookup yields CDR1 LNHDA and CDR2 SQIVND (reference sequence). This CDR3 is built from 13 residues. This clone has only one observation. Using immunoSEQ multiplex PCR, the repertoire was profiled, and TCRdb retains in-frame clones only, with some absent. The profile covers over 250,000 clones, with around nine tenths appearing a single time and under 10% taken by the ten largest. The participants were between roughly 18 and 100 years old and came from under 25 US areas. Before being deemed recovered, Cohort 3 donors had two negative PCRs, clearance, or symptom resolution.

The sample taken for sequencing was PBMCs or T cells enriched from blood (not recorded which). This sequence was found in a man aged 40-50 years who had recovered from COVID-19. The rearrangement joins TRBV19 to TRBJ1-1; D might be TRBD1 (6 bases). CDR3 region: CASSINRADEAFF. CDR3 sequence (DNA): TGTGCCAGTAGTATTAACAGGGCGGATGAAGCTTTCTTT.